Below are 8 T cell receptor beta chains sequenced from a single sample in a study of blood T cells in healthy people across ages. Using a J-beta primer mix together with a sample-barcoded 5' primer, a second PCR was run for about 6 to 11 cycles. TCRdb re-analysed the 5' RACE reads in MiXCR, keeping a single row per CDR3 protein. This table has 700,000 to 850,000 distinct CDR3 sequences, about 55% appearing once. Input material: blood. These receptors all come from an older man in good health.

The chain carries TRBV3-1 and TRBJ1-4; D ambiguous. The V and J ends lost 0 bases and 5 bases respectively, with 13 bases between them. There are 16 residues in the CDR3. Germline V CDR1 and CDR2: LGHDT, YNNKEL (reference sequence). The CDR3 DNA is TGTGCCAGCAGCCAAGACTCTCAGACACCGAATGAAAAACTGTTTTTT. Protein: CASSQDSQTPNEKLFF.

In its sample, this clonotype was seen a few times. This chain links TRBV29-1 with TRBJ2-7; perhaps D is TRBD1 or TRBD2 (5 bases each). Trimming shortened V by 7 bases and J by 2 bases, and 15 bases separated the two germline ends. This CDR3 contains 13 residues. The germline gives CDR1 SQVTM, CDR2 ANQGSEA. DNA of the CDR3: TGCAGCGCCGGAGAGGGGCGGACCTACGAGCAGTACTTC. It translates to CSAGEGRTYEQYF.

DNA for the CDR3: TGTGCCACCAGTGACCGGAGAGGGTCGGGGAAAGAGACCCAGTACTTC. This codes for CATSDRRGSGKETQYF. V usage is TRBV24-1 and J usage is TRBJ2-5, with D possibly being TRBD2 (5 bases). The CDR3 covers 16 residues. Looked up from germline, CDR1 is KGHDR and CDR2 is SFDVKD. Between the trimmed V and J ends, which lost 4 bases and 3 bases, there was a span of 17 bases.

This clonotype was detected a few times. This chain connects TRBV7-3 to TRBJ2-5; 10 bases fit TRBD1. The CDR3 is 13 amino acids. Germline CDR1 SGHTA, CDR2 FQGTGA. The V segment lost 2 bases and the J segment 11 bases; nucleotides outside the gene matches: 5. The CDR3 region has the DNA TGTGCCAGCAGCTTACTCGGACAGGGGGAGCAGTACTTC. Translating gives CASSLLGQGEQYF.

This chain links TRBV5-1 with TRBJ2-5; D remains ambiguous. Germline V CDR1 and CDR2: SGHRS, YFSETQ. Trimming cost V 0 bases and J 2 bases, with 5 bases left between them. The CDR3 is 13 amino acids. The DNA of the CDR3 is TGCGCCAGCAGCTTGGTGCCACAAGAGACCCAGTACTTC. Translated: CASSLVPQETQYF.

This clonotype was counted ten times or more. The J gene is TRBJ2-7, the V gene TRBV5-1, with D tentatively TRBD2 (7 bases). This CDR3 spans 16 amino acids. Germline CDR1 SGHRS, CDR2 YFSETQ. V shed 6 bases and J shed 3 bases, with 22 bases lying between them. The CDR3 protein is CASNSRGSGTIYEQYF. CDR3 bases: TGCGCCAGCAATTCGCGAGGGAGCGGGACAATCTACGAGCAGTACTTC.

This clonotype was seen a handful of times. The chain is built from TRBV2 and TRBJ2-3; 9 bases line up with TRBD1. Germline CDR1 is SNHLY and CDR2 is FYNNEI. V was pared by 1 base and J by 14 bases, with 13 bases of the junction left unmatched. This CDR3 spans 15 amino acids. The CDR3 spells CASSEGGTGNRYAYF. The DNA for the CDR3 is TGTGCCAGCAGTGAAGGGGGGACAGGGAACAGATACGCGTATTTT.

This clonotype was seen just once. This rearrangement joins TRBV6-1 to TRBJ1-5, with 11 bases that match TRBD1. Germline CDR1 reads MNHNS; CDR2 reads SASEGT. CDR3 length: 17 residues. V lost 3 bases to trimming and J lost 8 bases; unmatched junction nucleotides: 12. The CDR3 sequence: CASSELRTGGVFKPQHF. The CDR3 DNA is TGTGCCAGCAGTGAGCTGAGGACAGGGGGCGTTTTTAAGCCCCAGCATTTT.